This T cell receptor (beta chain) stems from a study of blood T cell repertoires in COVID-19. Participant-reported clinical history was the basis for cohort assignment. CDR1 is LNHDA, CDR2 SQIVND, per germline (reference sequence). The CDR3 consists of 17 residues. V lost 2 bases to trimming and J lost 7 bases; unmatched junction nucleotides: 7. Source study methods: Using reference gene primer amplification, nucleated cell counts were estimated. Clones were read by immunoSEQ multiplex PCR, and TCRdb kept only the in-frame ones, dropping some. That table gives V, J and clone size, and the DNA gave D and trimming. The sample has a few hundred thousand clones, about nine tenths seen once; the top ten hold 1.5% to 2%.

Source material: PBMCs or T cells enriched from blood (not recorded which). The source is a woman in her twenties or thirties who had recovered from COVID-19. J is TRBJ2-1 and V is TRBV19, with TRBD2 matching over 14 bases. Here the CDR3 DNA reads TGTGCCAGTAGTATACTCTGGACTAGCGGGGGGATGAATGAGCAGTTCTTC. Amino acid sequence: CASSILWTSGGMNEQFF. The full variable domain, its missing parts supplied by reference TRBV19 and TRBJ2-1, is DGGITQSPKYLFRKEGQNVTLSCEQNLNHDAMYWYRQDPGQGLRLIYYSQIVNDFQKGDIAEGYSVSREKKESFPLTVTSAQKNPTAFYLCASSILWTSGGMNEQFFGPGTRLTVL.